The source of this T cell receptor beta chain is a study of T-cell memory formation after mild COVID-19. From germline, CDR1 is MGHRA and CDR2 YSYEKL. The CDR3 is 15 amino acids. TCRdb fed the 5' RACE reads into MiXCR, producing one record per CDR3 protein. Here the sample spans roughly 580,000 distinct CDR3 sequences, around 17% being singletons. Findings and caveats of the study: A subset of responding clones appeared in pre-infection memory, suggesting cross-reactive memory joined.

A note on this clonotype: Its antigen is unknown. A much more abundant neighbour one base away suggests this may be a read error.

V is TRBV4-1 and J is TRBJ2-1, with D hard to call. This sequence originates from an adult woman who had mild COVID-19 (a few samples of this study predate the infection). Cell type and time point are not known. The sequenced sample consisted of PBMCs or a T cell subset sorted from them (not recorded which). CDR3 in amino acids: CASSQTNRWVVEKFF. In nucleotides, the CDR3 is TGCGCCAGCAGCCAAACTAACCGATGGGTGGTTGAGAAGTTCTTC.